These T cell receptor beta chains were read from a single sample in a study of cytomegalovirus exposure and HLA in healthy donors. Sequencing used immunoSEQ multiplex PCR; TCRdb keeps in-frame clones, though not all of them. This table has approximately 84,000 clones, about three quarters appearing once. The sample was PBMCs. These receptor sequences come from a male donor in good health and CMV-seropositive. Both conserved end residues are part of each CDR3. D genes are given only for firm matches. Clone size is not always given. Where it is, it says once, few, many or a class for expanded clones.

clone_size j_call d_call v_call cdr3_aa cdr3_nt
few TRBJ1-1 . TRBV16 CASSIKGRRNTEAFF TGTGCCAGCAGCATAAAGGGGAGGCGGAACACTGAAGCTTTCTTT
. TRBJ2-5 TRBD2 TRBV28 CASSGRLAGPETQYF TGTGCCAGCAGTGGGAGACTAGCGGGTCCGGAGACCCAGTACTTC
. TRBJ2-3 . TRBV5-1 CASSLVEGSDTQYF TGCGCCAGCAGCTTGGTAGAGGGTTCAGATACGCAGTATTTT
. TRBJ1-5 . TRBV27 CASSTVSLGNQPQHF TGTGCCAGCAGTACCGTTAGCCTCGGCAATCAGCCCCAGCATTTT
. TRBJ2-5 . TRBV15 CATSRDRLAEGPQETQYF TGTGCCACCAGCAGAGATCGTCTGGCGGAGGGACCACAAGAGACCCAGTACTTC
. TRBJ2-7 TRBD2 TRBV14 CASRLTGTSGSKYF TGTGCCAGCAGACTTACCGGGACTAGCGGGAGTAAGTACTTC
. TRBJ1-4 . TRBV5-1 CASSPVRADSGELFF TGCGCCAGCAGCCCCGTCAGGGCGGACTCAGGGGAACTGTTTTTT
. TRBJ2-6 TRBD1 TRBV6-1 CASREQGAGANVLTF TGTGCCAGCAGGGAACAGGGGGCTGGGGCCAACGTCCTGACTTTC
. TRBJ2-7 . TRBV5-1 CASSLGWDTVYEQYF TGCGCCAGCAGCTTGGGGTGGGACACTGTCTACGAGCAGTACTTC
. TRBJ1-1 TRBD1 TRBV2 CASSFEGAVTEAFF TGTGCCAGCAGTTTCGAGGGGGCGGTCACTGAAGCTTTCTTT
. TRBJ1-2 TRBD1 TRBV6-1 CASSVLTTGGFSGYTF TGTGCCAGCAGTGTTCTTACGACAGGGGGCTTCTCTGGCTACACCTTC
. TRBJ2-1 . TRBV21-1 CASSKGRAPTYNEQFF TGTGCCAGCAGCAAAGGTCGAGCACCTACCTACAATGAGCAGTTCTTC
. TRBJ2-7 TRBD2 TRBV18 CASSPPAFDGRVGEQYF TGTGCCAGCTCACCACCTGCTTTTGACGGGAGGGTGGGCGAGCAGTACTTC
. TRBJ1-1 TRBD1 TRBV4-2 CASSQAKTGTGIAEAFF TGTGCCAGCAGCCAAGCAAAGACCGGGACAGGGATCGCTGAAGCTTTCTTT
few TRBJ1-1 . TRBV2 CASSEQGFPEAFF TGTGCCAGCAGTGAACAGGGATTCCCTGAAGCTTTCTTT
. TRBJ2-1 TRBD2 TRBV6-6 CASTFGLAGGNNEQFF TGTGCCAGCACTTTCGGACTAGCGGGAGGCAACAATGAGCAGTTCTTC
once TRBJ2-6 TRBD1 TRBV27 CASRPIRDRGFLGANVLTF TGTGCCAGCAGACCCATCCGGGACAGGGGATTCCTGGGGGCCAACGTCCTGACTTTC
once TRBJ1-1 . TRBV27 CASSFALTKMNTEAFF TGTGCCAGCAGTTTTGCCCTGACAAAAATGAACACTGAAGCTTTCTTT
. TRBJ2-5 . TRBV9 CASSVGAGQETQYF TGTGCCAGCAGCGTAGGGGCGGGCCAAGAGACCCAGTACTTC
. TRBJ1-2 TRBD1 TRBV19 CASSITTGGDGYTF TGTGCCAGTAGTATAACAACAGGGGGCGATGGCTACACCTTC
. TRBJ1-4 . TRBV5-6 CASSPRGETGKLFF TGTGCCAGCAGCCCTAGAGGTGAAACTGGCAAACTGTTTTTT
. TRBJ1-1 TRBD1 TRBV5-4 CASSPGGTGLTNTEAFF TGTGCCAGCAGCCCTGGCGGGACAGGGTTGACGAACACTGAAGCTTTCTTT
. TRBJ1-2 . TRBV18 CASSSSNGRTYGYTF TGTGCCAGCTCCTCTAGTAACGGACGGACTTATGGCTACACCTTC